One T cell receptor (beta chain) is described in this entry. This clonotype has more than one count but fewer than ten. The target of this receptor is not known. No base-level quality is on record; no much larger clone is a single base apart. The library came from PCR. DNA from cultured CD4+ T cells underwent TCR sequencing with the Oncomine TCR Beta short-read assay at the Johns Hopkins FTIC core. Genomic DNA was extracted from the cultured CD4+ T cells with the QIAamp micro DNA kit. Oncomine TCR Beta libraries from cultured CD4+ T cells were pooled using unique dual indexes and sequenced on an Illumina iSeq 100. The original methods were these. Non-productive sequences were removed, and CDR3s not starting with C, not ending with F or W, or shorter than 7 amino acids were discarded. The MANAFEST web application identified antigen-specific clonotypes by comparing peptide-stimulated wells against reference wells and other culture wells. Positive clones required FDR below 0.05, an odds ratio above 5, and productive frequency above 0.1% in at least two of three replicate wells. Cross-reactive clonotypes were defined as significantly expanded in both SARS-CoV-2 spike wells and at least one common cold coronavirus spike condition. CDR3 homology was assessed with Levenshtein distances (stringdist) and unrooted phylogenetic trees (ape) in R version 3.6.1. TCRdb's own reprocessing of the public reads used fastp at Q25 and MiXCR and kept productive beta chains. Each CDR3 protein appears once, grouped with its most common genes and DNA. TCRdb, rather than the study authors, made the V and J calls. Across this sample there are thousands of distinct CDR3 sequences, with under 35% seen only once. The ten largest clones represent approximately 23% of the sample.

CDR1 and CDR2, per the germline V gene (reference sequence), are LNHDA and SQIVND. Germline trimming amounts to 3 bases on V and 7 bases on J, with 6 as the count of junction bases outside the gene matches. Measured from the cysteine to the phenylalanine, the CDR3 is 15 residues long. Of the read, only the CDR3 DNA is kept; its 45 bases are in frame from base 1. The data belong to a study of vaccination and CD4 T cells after COVID-19 (dated by TCRdb to the early 2020s). For context, the study as a whole: Six males and four females were included in the convalescent cohort, with two Hispanic individuals, seven Caucasians, two Asians and one multiracial person represented. Two doses of either the Pfizer-BioNTech BNT162b2 vaccine (n=8) or the Moderna mRNA-1273 vaccine (n=2) were administered to participants. Post-COVID blood samples from convalescent patients were collected a median of approximately 93 days after diagnosis, with a range of roughly 35 to 161 days. Post-vaccine blood samples were collected a median of approximately 72 days after the second vaccine dose, ranging from about 12 to 250 days. For stimulating the cultures, overlapping spike peptide pools were used, derived from SARS-CoV-2 as well as from the common cold coronaviruses HCoV-NL63, HCoV-OC43 and HCoV-229E. Control cultures received a CEFX viral epitope pool as the positive control, an HIV-1 Nef peptide pool as the negative control, or no peptide. In ten to eleven COVID-19 convalescent patients and 4 infection-naive healthy vaccine recipients, the spike-specific CD4+ TCR repertoire before mRNA vaccination was compared with the repertoire after mRNA vaccination. At the TCR clonotype level, an earlier paper using these donors assessed memory CD4+ T cell crossreactivity between SARS-CoV-2 and common cold coronavirus spike proteins. Study-wide conclusions, independent of this receptor: In convalescent patients, a median roughly 85% of post-vaccine SARS-CoV-2-reactive clones were detected only after vaccination, suggesting vaccine-specific priming. The median count of SARS-CoV-2-reactive clonotypes went up from 20 to 25 after infection to about 41 after vaccination, although the change was not significant. Only a relatively small number of convalescent patients were included in the study, and early timepoints following natural infection were not analyzed. Nearly all vaccine-specific clones in convalescent patients (304 of 307) were mono-reactive for SARS-CoV-2 spike rather than cross-reactive with common cold coronaviruses.

In light of the paper, this sample's treatment or condition label describes: approximately nine-day PBMC culture with coronavirus spike peptide pools or control peptides (ViraFEST assay). CD4+ T cells from unexposed donors were collected before the COVID-19 pandemic (2011-2018). To expand antigen-specific T cells with peptide pools and then pick out the expanded clonotypes through TCR sequencing, the study relied on the ViraFEST assay. PBMCs were cultured at 1.5 million to 2 million per well in IMDM supplemented with about 5% human AB serum and about 9.6 IU/ml IL-2, with roughly 9.5 ug/ml peptide pools added. Half of the culture medium was replaced with fresh IL-2-containing medium on days 3 and 7. After approximately 11 days of culture, CD4+ T cells were isolated by negative selection with the EasySep CD4+ T cell isolation kit. Unexposed donor CD4+ T cells were tested for reactivity to SARS-CoV-2 S and N and four common cold coronavirus spike pools, as cell number allowed. PBMCs were separated from whole blood using Ficoll-Paque Plus gradient centrifugation and then either used fresh or cryopreserved at -140C. Triplicate wells were generally used for each culture condition. Leukapheresis product for the unexposed donors was bought commercially.

The sequence was collected from a human donor in good health. The sequencing sample was made of CD4+ T cells from blood, cultured in vitro. This chain is built from TRBV19 and TRBJ2-1; 10 central nucleotides agree with TRBD2. The bases read TGTGCCAGTAGTATGCGGCTAGCGGGAGCTAATGAGCAGTTCTTC. This gives the protein CASSMRLAGANEQFF.